This TCR beta chain comes out of a study of regulatory T cells in long-lasting Graves disease. As for the study in general: The antithyroid drugs taken by newly diagnosed Graves' patients had been used for under 3 months. The study, taken as a whole, reports: TCR diversity was lower in persistent Graves' patients (versus newly diagnosed ones).

The CDR3 runs to 12 residues. V lost 5 bases and J lost 4, with 7 bases in between. This clonotype was counted ten times or more. The target antigen is unknown. Time point meaning: newly diagnosed GD, antithyroid drugs for less than 3 months. After RNA was extracted from PBMCs, the TCR library was made from it. Researchers made TCR beta libraries by using iRepertoire HTBI primers and running Arm-PCR on CDR3 regions. TCRdb re-called the multiplex PCR reads with MiXCR, one entry per CDR3 protein. Here the sample spans around 450,000 distinct CDR3 sequences, approximately 15% being singletons. The data also belong to a second study, concerning T cells in Graves' hyperthyroidism and ophthalmopathy. From that study: Researchers defined stable Graves' hyperthyroidism as no ophthalmopathy progression within 18 months.

V usage is TRBV12-3 or TRBV12-4 and J usage is TRBJ2-3, with D hard to call. This TCR came from a middle-aged woman with Graves disease. The source material was peripheral blood mononuclear cells (PBMCs), sampled at new diagnosis, from a patient treated with antithyroid drugs. The CDR3 spells CASSDASDTQYF. DNA for the CDR3: TGTGCCAGCAGTGATGCATCAGATACGCAGTATTTT.